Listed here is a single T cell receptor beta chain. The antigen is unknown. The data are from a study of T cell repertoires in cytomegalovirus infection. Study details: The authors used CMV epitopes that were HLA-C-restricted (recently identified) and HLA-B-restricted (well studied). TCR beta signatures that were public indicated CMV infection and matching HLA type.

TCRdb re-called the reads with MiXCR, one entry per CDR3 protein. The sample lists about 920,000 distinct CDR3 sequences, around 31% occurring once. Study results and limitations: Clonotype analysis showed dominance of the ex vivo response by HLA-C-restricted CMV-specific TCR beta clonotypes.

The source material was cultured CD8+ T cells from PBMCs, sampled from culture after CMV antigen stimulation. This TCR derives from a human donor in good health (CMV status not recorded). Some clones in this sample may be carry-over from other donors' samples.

The CDR3 DNA reads as TGTGCTAGTGAGGGGGTAAATGGCTACACCTTC. This translates into CASEGVNGYTF. J is TRBJ1-2 and V is TRBV19; perhaps TRBD1 as D (6 bases). Germline V gives CDR1 LNHDA, CDR2 SQIVND (reference sequence). CDR3 length equals 11 residues.